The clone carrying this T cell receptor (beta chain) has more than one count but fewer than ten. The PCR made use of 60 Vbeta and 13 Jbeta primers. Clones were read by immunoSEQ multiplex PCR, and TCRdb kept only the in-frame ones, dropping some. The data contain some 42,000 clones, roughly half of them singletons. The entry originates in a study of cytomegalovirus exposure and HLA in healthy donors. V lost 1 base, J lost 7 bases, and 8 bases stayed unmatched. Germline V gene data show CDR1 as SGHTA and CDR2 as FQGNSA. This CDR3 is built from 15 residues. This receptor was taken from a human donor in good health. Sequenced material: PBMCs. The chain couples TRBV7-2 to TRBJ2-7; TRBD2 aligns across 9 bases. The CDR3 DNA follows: TGTGCCAGCAGCTTAGAGGCTAGCGGGACGAGAGAGCAGTACTTC. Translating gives CASSLEASGTREQYF. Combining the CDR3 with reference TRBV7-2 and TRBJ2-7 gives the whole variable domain GAGVSQSPSNKVTEKGKDVELRCDPISGHTALYWYRQSLGQGLEFLIYFQGNSAPDKSGLPSDRFSAERTGGSVSTLTIQRTQQEDSAVYLCASSLEASGTREQYFGPGTRLTVT.